This T cell receptor beta chain came from a study of T cell responses to AZD1222 COVID-19 vaccine. TCRdb's table, derived via immunoSEQ multiplex PCR, lists solely in-frame clones and lacks some. Of around 120,000 clones listed, 92% were seen once; the top ten hold approximately 8%. Germline lookup yields CDR1 SGHNT and CDR2 YYREEE (reference sequence). This CDR3 comprises 11 residues. The V end was cut by 0 bases, the J end by 5 bases, with 3 bases between. This clonotype originated in an adult who received the AZD1222 COVID-19 vaccine. Sequencing was performed on peripheral blood, taken 28 days after the second AZD1222 dose. J is TRBJ2-7 and V is TRBV5-4; unclear D gene. CDR3 loop: CASSLANEQYF. The CDR3 coding sequence is TGTGCCAGCAGCTTGGCCAACGAGCAGTACTTC.